The 20 T cell receptor beta chains given below trace back to one sample, sequenced in a study of OX40 agonist ivuxolimab in advanced cancers. Sequenced by immunoSEQ multiplex PCR; TCRdb stores in-frame clones only, minus some. Of some 69,000 clones listed, about 80% are singletons. The source material was CD4+ or CD8+ T cells sorted from blood, sampled in a trial of the OX40 agonist ivuxolimab. The receptor set was obtained from an adult with an advanced solid tumor such as melanoma, head and neck, liver or kidney cancer.

This chain connects TRBV4-1 to TRBJ2-5; 7 bases are a match to TRBD2. This CDR3 has 14 residues. In germline, CDR1 is MGHRA, CDR2 YSYEKL. Germline trimming cut 4 bases from V and 3 bases from J; bases unmatched to any gene: 5. The CDR3 DNA follows: TGCGCCAGCAGCCTCCCGGGGGGAGAAGAGACCCAGTACTTC. It specifies CASSLPGGEETQYF.

The CDR3: CSGQESISTDTQYF. In nucleotides, the CDR3 is TGCAGCGGACAGGAGTCAATTAGCACAGATACGCAGTATTTT. The chain carries TRBV29-1 and TRBJ2-3, with D maybe TRBD1 (6 bases). V lost 7 bases, J lost 0 bases, and 14 bases lay in between. The CDR3 totals 14 residues. Looked up from germline, CDR1 is SQVTM and CDR2 is ANQGSEA.

This clone has a handful of counts. One end of the junction varies from germline; a read error may be responsible. V and J are TRBV2 and TRBJ1-5; D ambiguous. The CDR3 loop spans 14 amino acids. CDR1 SNHLY and CDR2 FYNNEI come from the germline V gene. In DNA, the CDR3 is TGTGCCAGCAGTCAAGCCCATAGCAATCAGCCCCAGCATTTT. Amino acids: CASSQAHSNQPQHF.

This rearrangement joins TRBV27 to TRBJ2-7; D might be TRBD2 (5 bases). CDR3 length: 14 amino acids. Trimming shortened V by 7 bases and J by 6 bases, and 19 bases separated the two germline ends. The germline gives CDR1 MNHEY, CDR2 SMNVEV (reference sequence). In DNA form, the CDR3 reads TGTGCCAGCACCCCTTTTGGGAGAACGGGCGAGCAGTACTTC. Residues: CASTPFGRTGEQYF.

The chain carries TRBV10-2 and TRBJ2-1, with 8 positions matching TRBD2. The CDR3 loop spans 13 amino acids. The ends lost 5 bases at V and 15 bases at J; junction bases unmatched: 12. CDR1 is WSHSY, CDR2 SAAADI, per germline. The chain's CDR3 is CASSFPGLDLLFF. The CDR3 bases are TGCGCCAGCAGTTTTCCGGGACTAGATCTTCTGTTCTTC.

This chain links TRBV30 with TRBJ1-4; D is unclear. Germline loops: CDR1 GTSNPN, CDR2 SVGIG (reference sequence). CDR3 length: 14 residues. Deletions cut 3 bases from V and 8 bases from J, with 16 bases between. The chain's CDR3 is CAWSEESVDEKLFF. DNA of the CDR3: TGTGCCTGGAGCGAGGAGAGTGTTGACGAAAAACTGTTTTTT.

The CDR3 DNA sequence: TGTGCCAGCAACGGGGGGAACACTGAAGCTTTCTTT. Protein: CASNGGNTEAFF. The chain joins TRBV7-2 to TRBJ1-1; possibly TRBD1 for D (5 bases). The V gene lost 7 bases and the J gene lost 1 base, with 7 bases spanning the gap. Germline-derived CDR1 and CDR2 are SGHTA and FQGNSA. This CDR3 is built from 12 residues.

The chain joins TRBV27 to TRBJ2-7, with unresolved D. Germline CDR1 reads MNHEY; CDR2 reads SMNVEV (reference sequence). The V end was cut by 2 bases, the J end by 7 bases, with 12 bases between. The CDR3 runs 13 residues. The DNA for the CDR3 is TGTGCCAGCAGTTTAGCCCCCCTCGGAGAGCAGTACTTC. This codes for CASSLAPLGEQYF.

J is TRBJ1-2 and V is TRBV11-2; perhaps TRBD1 as D (6 bases). Trimming shortened V by 5 bases and J by 2 bases, and 9 bases separated the two germline ends. Germline CDR1 is SGHAT and CDR2 is FQNNGV. The CDR3 length is 13 residues. CDR3 region: CASSQGSNYGYTF. CDR3 DNA sequence: TGTGCCAGCAGCCAGGGGTCCAACTATGGCTACACCTTC.

The J gene is TRBJ2-5, the V gene TRBV5-4; 7 bases align to TRBD1. V was clipped by 4 bases and J by 3 bases; unmatched bases: 9. The CDR3 extends over 15 amino acids. Germline CDR1 and CDR2: SGHNT and YYREEE (reference sequence). This CDR3 reads CASSAAGTAKETQYF. As DNA, the CDR3 is TGTGCCAGCAGCGCGGCCGGGACAGCAAAAGAGACCCAGTACTTC.

The gene calls are TRBV11-3 and TRBJ2-1; 9 nucleotides line up with TRBD2. The CDR3 runs 15 residues. V lost 4 bases, J lost 8 bases, and 9 bases stayed unmatched. Germline CDR1 SGHNT, CDR2 YENEEA. CDR3 amino acids: CASSSTGLALDEQFF. The CDR3 nucleotides read TGTGCCAGCAGCTCTACGGGACTAGCCTTGGATGAGCAGTTCTTC.

The chain links TRBV10-2 to TRBJ1-5; D uncertain. Between the trimmed V and J ends, which lost 4 bases and 3 bases, there was a span of 7 bases. The CDR3 sequence is 13 residues long. Looked up from germline, CDR1 is WSHSY and CDR2 is SAAADI. The DNA of the CDR3 is TGCGCCAGCAGTGGGCAGCCCAATCAGCCCCAGCATTTT. It encodes CASSGQPNQPQHF.

The chain joins TRBV30 to TRBJ1-5, with D possibly TRBD1 on 5 matching bases. The CDR3 runs to 14 residues. CDR1 is GTSNPN, CDR2 SVGIG, per germline (reference sequence). Trimming took off 0 bases at V and 2 bases at J, with 8 bases between the two ends. The CDR3 DNA reads as TGTGCCTGGAGTGTACGGGGGGGCAATCAGCCCCAGCATTTT. It yields the protein CAWSVRGGNQPQHF.

The gene calls are TRBV10-3 and TRBJ2-7, with D possibly being TRBD1 or TRBD2 (5 bases each). Germline V CDR1 and CDR2: ENHRY, SYGVKD. Trimming took off 11 bases at V and 3 bases at J, with 23 bases between the two ends. The length of the CDR3 is 15 residues. The CDR3 region is CASWGTLATDYEQYF. CDR3 sequence (DNA): TGTGCCTCCTGGGGGACCTTAGCGACGGACTACGAGCAGTACTTC.

The J gene is TRBJ2-3, the V gene TRBV5-4; D may match TRBD1 or TRBD2 (6 bases each). V gave up 4 bases and J gave up 5 bases, with 17 bases separating them. Germline values: CDR1 SGHNT, CDR2 YYREEE (reference sequence). This CDR3 has 15 amino acids. Here the CDR3 reads CASSEGGIGVDTQYF. The CDR3 DNA reads TGTGCCAGCAGCGAGGGGGGAATCGGCGTAGATACGCAGTATTTT.

DNA for the CDR3: TGTGCCATCAGTGAGTCTTCGGGGCGCACAGATACGCAGTATTTT. It translates to CAISESSGRTDTQYF. The genes are TRBV10-3 and TRBJ2-3, with D perhaps TRBD1 or TRBD2 (5 bases each). This CDR3 spans 15 amino acids. Trimming shortened V by 0 bases and J by 1 base, and 8 bases separated the two germline ends. Looked up from germline, CDR1 is ENHRY and CDR2 is SYGVKD.

This chain joins TRBV2 and TRBJ2-7; D ambiguous. CDR1 is SNHLY and CDR2 is FYNNEI in the germline V gene. This CDR3 contains 12 residues. Trimming removed 6 bases at V and 3 bases at J, with 9 bases between. This CDR3 is CASRNQFYEQYF. For the CDR3, the DNA is TGTGCCAGCAGAAACCAATTCTACGAGCAGTACTTC.

The J gene is TRBJ2-5, the V gene TRBV7-2; the match to TRBD2 covers 9 bases. The CDR3 is 15 residues long. V shed 8 bases and J 5 bases; nucleotides not matched to a gene: 12. Per the germline V gene, CDR1 is SGHTA and CDR2 is FQGNSA. The CDR3 DNA is TGTGCCAGCTCCTGGGATAGCGGGAGAGGCGAGACCCAGTACTTC. Protein: CASSWDSGRGETQYF.

The chain combines TRBV27 with TRBJ2-1; TRBD1 matches at 8 bases. The CDR3 contains 14 residues. The V and J ends lost 6 bases and 9 bases, in that order; junction bases with no gene match: 10. Per germline, CDR1 MNHEY and CDR2 SMNVEV (reference sequence). DNA of the CDR3: TGTGCCAGCAGGCAAGACAGGGGATGGGGTGAGCAGTTCTTC. Encoded protein: CASRQDRGWGEQFF.

The chain links TRBV19 to TRBJ2-2, with TRBD1 matching 8 bases. The CDR3 totals 17 residues. Germline CDR1 reads LNHDA; CDR2 reads SQIVND (reference sequence). V shed 8 bases, J shed 3 bases, and the junction held 14 bases outside the gene matches. The CDR3 bases are TGTGCCAGTTGCCGGAGGCTTGGACAGGGACACACCGGGGAGCTGTTTTTT. It translates to CASCRRLGQGHTGELFF. Full variable domain (missing parts from reference TRBV19 and TRBJ2-2): DGGITQSPKYLFRKEGQNVTLSCEQNLNHDAMYWYRQDPGQGLRLIYYSQIVNDFQKGDIAEGYSVSREKKESFPLTVTSAQKNPTAFYLCASCRRLGQGHTGELFFGEGSRLTVL.